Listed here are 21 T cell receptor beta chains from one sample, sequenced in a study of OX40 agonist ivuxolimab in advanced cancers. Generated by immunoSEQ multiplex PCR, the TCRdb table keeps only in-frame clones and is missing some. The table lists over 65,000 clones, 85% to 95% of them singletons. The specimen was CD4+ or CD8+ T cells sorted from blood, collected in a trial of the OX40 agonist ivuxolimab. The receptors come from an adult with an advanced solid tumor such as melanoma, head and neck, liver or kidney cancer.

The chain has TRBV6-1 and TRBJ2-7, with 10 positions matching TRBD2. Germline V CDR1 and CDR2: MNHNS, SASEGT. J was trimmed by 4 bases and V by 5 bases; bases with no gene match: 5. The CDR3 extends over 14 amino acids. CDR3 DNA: TGTGCCAGCAGTCCGGGGACTAGCGAGTACGAGCAGTACTTC. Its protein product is CASSPGTSEYEQYF.

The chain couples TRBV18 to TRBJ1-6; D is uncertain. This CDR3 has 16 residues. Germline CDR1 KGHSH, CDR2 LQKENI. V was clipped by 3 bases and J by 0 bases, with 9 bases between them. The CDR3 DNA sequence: TGTGCCAGCTCACCGACTGGAAGCTCCTATAATTCACCCCTCCACTTT. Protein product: CASSPTGSSYNSPLHF.

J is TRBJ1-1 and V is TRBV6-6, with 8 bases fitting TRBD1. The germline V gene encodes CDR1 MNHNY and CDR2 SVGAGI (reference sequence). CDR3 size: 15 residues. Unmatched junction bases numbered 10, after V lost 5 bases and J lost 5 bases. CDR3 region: CASSPPAGGRTEAFF. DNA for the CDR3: TGTGCCAGCAGTCCCCCGGCAGGGGGCAGGACTGAAGCTTTCTTT.

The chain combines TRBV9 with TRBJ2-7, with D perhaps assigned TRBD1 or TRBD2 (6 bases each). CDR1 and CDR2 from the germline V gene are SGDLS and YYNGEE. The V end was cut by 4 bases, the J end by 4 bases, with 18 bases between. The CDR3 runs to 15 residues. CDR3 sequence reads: CASSLCRGVEYEQYF. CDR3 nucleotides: TGTGCCAGCAGCCTTTGTAGGGGGGTTGAGTACGAGCAGTACTTC.

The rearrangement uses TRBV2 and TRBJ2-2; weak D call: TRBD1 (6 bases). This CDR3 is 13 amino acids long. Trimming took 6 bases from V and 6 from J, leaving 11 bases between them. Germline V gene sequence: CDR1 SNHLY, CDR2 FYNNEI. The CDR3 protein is CASSLQGPGELFF. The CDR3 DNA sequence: TGTGCCAGCAGCCTCCAGGGGCCCGGGGAGCTGTTTTTT. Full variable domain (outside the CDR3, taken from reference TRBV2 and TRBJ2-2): EPEVTQTPSHQVTQMGQEVILRCVPISNHLYFYWYRQILGQKVEFLVSFYNNEISEKSEIFDDQFSVERPDGSNFTLKIRSTKLEDSAMYFCASSLQGPGELFFGEGSRLTVL.

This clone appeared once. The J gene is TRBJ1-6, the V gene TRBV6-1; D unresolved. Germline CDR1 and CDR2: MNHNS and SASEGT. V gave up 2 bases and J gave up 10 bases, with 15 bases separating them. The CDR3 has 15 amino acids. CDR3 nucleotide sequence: TGTGCCAGCAGTGAATTTGGGAACGGTGGCTCACCCCTCCACTTT. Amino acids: CASSEFGNGGSPLHF.

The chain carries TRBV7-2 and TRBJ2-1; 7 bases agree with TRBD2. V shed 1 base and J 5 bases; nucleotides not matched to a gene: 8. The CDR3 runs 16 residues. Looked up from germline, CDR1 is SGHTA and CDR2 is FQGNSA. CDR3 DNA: TGTGCCAGCAGCTTAGGGGGCGGGAGAAGCCACAATGAGCAGTTCTTC. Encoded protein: CASSLGGGRSHNEQFF.

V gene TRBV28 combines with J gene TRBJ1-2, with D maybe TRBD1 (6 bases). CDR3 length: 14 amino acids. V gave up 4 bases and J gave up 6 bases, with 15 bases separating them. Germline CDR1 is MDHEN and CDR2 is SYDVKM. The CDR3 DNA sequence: TGTGCCAGCAGTTCTACGGACAGTTATAATGGCTACACCTTC. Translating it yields CASSSTDSYNGYTF.

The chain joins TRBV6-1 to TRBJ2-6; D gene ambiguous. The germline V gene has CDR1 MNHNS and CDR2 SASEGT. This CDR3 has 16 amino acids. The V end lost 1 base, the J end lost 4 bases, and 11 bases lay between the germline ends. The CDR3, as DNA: TGTGCCAGCAGTGAAGTCGCCCTGGGGGGGGCCAACGTCCTGACTTTC. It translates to CASSEVALGGANVLTF.

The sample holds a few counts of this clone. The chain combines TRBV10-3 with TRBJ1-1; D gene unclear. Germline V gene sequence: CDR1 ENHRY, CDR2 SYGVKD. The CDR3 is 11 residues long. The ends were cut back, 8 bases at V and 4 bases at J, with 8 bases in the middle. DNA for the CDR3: TGTGCCATCCATGCCGGCACTGAAGCTTTCTTT. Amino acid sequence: CAIHAGTEAFF.

DNA of the CDR3: TGTGCCAGCAGCTTAGAATTCAGTAGAGCGGGGCGCTACACTGAAGCTTTCTTT. It is translated as CASSLEFSRAGRYTEAFF. This chain uses TRBV7-9 with TRBJ1-1; weak D call: TRBD1 (5 bases). Trimming removed 1 base at V and 3 bases at J, with 21 bases between. The CDR3 extends over 18 amino acids. CDR1 and CDR2 from the germline V gene are SEHNR and FQNEAQ (reference sequence).

The CDR3 DNA follows: TGTGCCAGCAGCCTGGACAGGTCCTACAATGAGCAGTTCTTC. It is translated as CASSLDRSYNEQFF. The rearrangement uses TRBV9 and TRBJ2-1; 7 bases map to TRBD1. The V and J ends lost 4 bases and 1 base, in that order; junction bases with no gene match: 2. Germline loops: CDR1 SGDLS, CDR2 YYNGEE. CDR3 length equals 14 residues.

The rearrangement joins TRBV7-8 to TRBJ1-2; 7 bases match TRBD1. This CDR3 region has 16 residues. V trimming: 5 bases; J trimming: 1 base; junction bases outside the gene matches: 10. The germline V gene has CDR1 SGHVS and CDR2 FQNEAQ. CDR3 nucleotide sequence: TGTGCCAGCAGCCCCGGGGGGGGACAGAGTAACTATGGCTACACCTTC. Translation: CASSPGGGQSNYGYTF.

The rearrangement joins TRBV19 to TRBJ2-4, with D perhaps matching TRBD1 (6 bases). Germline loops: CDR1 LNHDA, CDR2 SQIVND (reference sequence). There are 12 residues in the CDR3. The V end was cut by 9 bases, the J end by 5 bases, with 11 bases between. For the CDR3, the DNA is TGTGCCAGCGCGAGGACAGAAAACATTCAGTACTTC. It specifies CASARTENIQYF.

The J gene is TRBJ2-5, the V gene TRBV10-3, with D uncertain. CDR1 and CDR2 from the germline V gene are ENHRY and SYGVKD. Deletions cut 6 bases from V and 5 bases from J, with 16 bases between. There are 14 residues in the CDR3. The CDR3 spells CAIRPSLAEETQYF. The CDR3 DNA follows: TGTGCCATCAGGCCATCTCTGGCCGAGGAGACCCAGTACTTC.

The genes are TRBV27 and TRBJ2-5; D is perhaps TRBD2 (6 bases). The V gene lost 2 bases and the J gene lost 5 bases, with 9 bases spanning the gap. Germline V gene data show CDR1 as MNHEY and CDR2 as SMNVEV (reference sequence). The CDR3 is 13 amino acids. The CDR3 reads CASSLRGSETQYF. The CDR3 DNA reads TGTGCCAGCAGTTTACGGGGGAGCGAGACCCAGTACTTC.

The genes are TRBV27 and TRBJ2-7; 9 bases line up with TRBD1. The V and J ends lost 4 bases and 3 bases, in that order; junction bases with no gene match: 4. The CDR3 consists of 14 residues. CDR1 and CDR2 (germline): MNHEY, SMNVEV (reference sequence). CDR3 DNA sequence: TGTGCCAGCAGTTCCCAGACAGGGGGCTACGAGCAGTACTTC. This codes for CASSSQTGGYEQYF.

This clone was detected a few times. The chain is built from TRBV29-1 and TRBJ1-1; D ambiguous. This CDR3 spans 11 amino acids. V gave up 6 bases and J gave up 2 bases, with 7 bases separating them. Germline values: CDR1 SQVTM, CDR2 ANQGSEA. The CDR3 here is CSVLFNTEAFF. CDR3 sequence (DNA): TGCAGCGTACTATTCAACACTGAAGCTTTCTTT.

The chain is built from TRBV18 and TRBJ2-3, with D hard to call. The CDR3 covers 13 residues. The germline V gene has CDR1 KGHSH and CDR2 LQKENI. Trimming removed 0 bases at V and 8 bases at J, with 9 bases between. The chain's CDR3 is CASSPPVPGTQYF. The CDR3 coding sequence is TGTGCCAGCTCACCACCTGTACCGGGTACGCAGTATTTT.

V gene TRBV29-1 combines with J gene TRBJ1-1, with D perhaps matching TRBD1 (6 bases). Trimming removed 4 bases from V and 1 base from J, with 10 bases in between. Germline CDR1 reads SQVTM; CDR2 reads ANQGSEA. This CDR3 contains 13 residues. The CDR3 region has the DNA TGCAGCGTTGTGTTACAGGGGAACACTGAAGCTTTCTTT. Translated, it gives CSVVLQGNTEAFF.

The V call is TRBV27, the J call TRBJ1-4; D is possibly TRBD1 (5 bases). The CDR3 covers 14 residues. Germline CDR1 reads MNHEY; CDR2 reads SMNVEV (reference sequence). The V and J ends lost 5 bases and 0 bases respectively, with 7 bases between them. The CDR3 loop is CASSRGATNEKLFF. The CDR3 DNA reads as TGTGCCAGCAGTAGGGGTGCAACTAATGAAAAACTGTTTTTT.